The clone carrying this T cell receptor beta chain rates as medium-sized. Its antigen is unknown. The data belong to a study of T cell clones after liver transplantation. CDR3 length equals 15 residues. J gave up 1 base and V 4 bases, and 6 bases lay outside the gene matches. CDR1 is SEHNR and CDR2 is FQNEAQ in the germline V gene (reference sequence). Only in-frame clones appear in the TCRdb table, and some are missing; sequencing was by immunoSEQ multiplex PCR. The sample contains around 19,000 clones, approximately 84% of which appear only once. Points from the study as a whole: The donor-reactive repertoire was only partly measurable in two subjects, lacking donor cells.

The source material was CD8+ T cells from blood, sampled approximately 54 months after liver transplant. The rearrangement joins TRBV7-9 to TRBJ1-2, with 7 bases lining up with TRBD1. This sequence was found in a human patient who received a liver transplant. Some T cells may have originated in the graft donor. The CDR3 here is CASSSGTAYNYGYTF. CDR3 sequence (DNA): TGTGCCAGCAGCTCCGGGACAGCCTATAACTATGGCTACACCTTC. The whole variable domain, filled in from reference TRBV7-9 and TRBJ1-2, reads DTGVSQNPRHKITKRGQNVTFRCDPISEHNRLYWYRQTLGQGPEFLTYFQNEAQLEKSRLLSDRFSAERPKGSFSTLEIQRTEQGDSAMYLCASSSGTAYNYGYTFGSGTRLTVV.